Listed here are 26 T cell receptor beta chains from one sample, sequenced in a study of shared clonotypes between healthy human individuals. Measured with immunoSEQ multiplex PCR; TCRdb has only the in-frame clones, and not every one. The sample has about 380,000 clones; about 97% are singletons. Sequencing was done on a sample of memory CD8+ T cells sorted from blood. Described subset: CD45RO+ cells pooled with CCR7-negative TemRA cells. Receptors were obtained from a man aged 25-40 years in good health.

The chain joins TRBV25-1 to TRBJ1-2; D is unclear. CDR1 is MGHDK, CDR2 SYGVNS, per germline. CDR3 length: 14 residues. V lost 6 bases to trimming and J lost 8 bases, with 19 bases between them. CDR3 amino acids: CASSPPGNLRGYTF. DNA of the CDR3: TGTGCCAGCAGCCCGCCGGGGAACCTGCGAGGCTACACCTTC.

V and J are TRBV5-1 and TRBJ2-1; D is undetermined. From germline, CDR1 is SGHRS and CDR2 YFSETQ. V was clipped by 0 bases and J by 8 bases, with 12 bases between them. The CDR3 contains 14 residues. This CDR3 reads CASSLGASDHEQFF. The CDR3 nucleotides are TGCGCCAGCAGCTTGGGTGCTTCGGACCATGAGCAGTTCTTC.

The chain recombines TRBV7-2 with TRBJ2-7; the match to TRBD1 covers 8 bases. The CDR3 has 13 amino acids. Looked up from germline, CDR1 is SGHTA and CDR2 is FQGNSA. V trimming: 5 bases; J trimming: 5 bases; junction bases outside the gene matches: 5. The CDR3 loop is CASSGQGADEQYF. In nucleotides, the CDR3 is TGTGCCAGCAGCGGCCAGGGGGCCGACGAGCAGTACTTC.

This sequence joins TRBV4-1 and TRBJ2-5, with a tentative D call TRBD1 (5 bases). CDR1 MGHRA and CDR2 YSYEKL come from the germline V gene. Trimming pared 1 base from V and 5 bases from J, leaving 20 bases between. The CDR3 is 17 amino acids. The CDR3 here is CASSQVYGRAGFETQYF. The CDR3 DNA sequence: TGCGCCAGCAGCCAAGTATACGGCAGGGCAGGGTTTGAGACCCAGTACTTC.

The chain combines TRBV6-1 with TRBJ2-7, with TRBD1 identical over 8 bases. The germline CDR1 and CDR2 sequences are MNHNS and SASEGT. V dropped 11 bases and J dropped 2; count of bases not matched to a gene: 5. The CDR3 extends over 12 amino acids. The CDR3 loop reads CAVDRDTYEQYF. CDR3 DNA: TGTGCCGTGGACAGGGATACCTACGAGCAGTACTTC.

J is TRBJ2-7 and V is TRBV7-9, with D uncertain. V was cut by 1 base and J by 6 bases, with 7 bases left in between. In germline, CDR1 is SEHNR, CDR2 FQNEAQ (reference sequence). This CDR3 comprises 12 residues. CDR3: CASSLEVGEQYF. The CDR3 coding sequence is TGTGCCAGCAGCTTAGAGGTGGGCGAGCAGTACTTC.

V gene TRBV5-6 combines with J gene TRBJ1-2; D unclear. Between the trimmed V and J ends, which lost 2 bases and 2 bases, there was a span of 10 bases. Germline CDR1 is SGHDT and CDR2 is YYEEEE. The CDR3 loop spans 14 amino acids. CDR3: CASSLEPRNYGYTF. CDR3 coding DNA: TGTGCCAGCAGCTTAGAACCGAGAAACTATGGCTACACCTTC.

This CDR3 reads CASSQRQRIYNEQFF. The CDR3 bases are TGTGCCAGCAGCCAGCGACAGAGGATATACAATGAGCAGTTCTTC. This chain links TRBV14 with TRBJ2-1; D might be TRBD1 (5 bases). Germline V lookup: CDR1 SGHDN, CDR2 FVKESK. The V and J ends lost 3 bases and 4 bases respectively, with 13 bases between them. This CDR3 has 15 residues.

The chain joins TRBV7-9 to TRBJ2-3; TRBD2 agrees at 10 bases. V trimming: 5 bases; J trimming: 3 bases; junction bases outside the gene matches: 8. Germline CDR1 reads SEHNR; CDR2 reads FQNEAQ (reference sequence). This CDR3 contains 16 residues. CDR3 sequence reads: CASSLRTSGPTDTQYF. As DNA, the CDR3 is TGTGCCAGCAGCCTACGGACTAGCGGTCCGACAGATACGCAGTATTTT.

The chain couples TRBV28 to TRBJ2-7; the D gene is possibly TRBD2 (7 bases). This CDR3 has 14 amino acids. Germline lookup yields CDR1 MDHEN and CDR2 SYDVKM. With 5 bases removed from V and 3 bases from J, the gap between germline ends came to 14 bases. CDR3 sequence reads: CASSGLGGGYEQYF. As DNA, the CDR3 is TGTGCCAGCAGTGGACTAGGGGGGGGCTACGAGCAGTACTTC.

The chain joins TRBV9 to TRBJ2-1; D ambiguous. The V and J ends lost 4 bases and 4 bases respectively, with 15 bases between them. This CDR3 is built from 15 residues. Germline V gene lookup returns CDR1 SGDLS and CDR2 YYNGEE. The chain's CDR3 is CASSPALVSYNEQFF. In DNA form, the CDR3 reads TGTGCCAGCAGCCCCGCTCTAGTTTCATACAATGAGCAGTTCTTC. The full variable domain, completed using reference TRBV9 and TRBJ2-1, is DSGVTQTPKHLITATGQRVTLRCSPRSGDLSVYWYQQSLDQGLQFLIQYYNGEERAKGNILERFSAQQFPDLHSELNLSSLELGDSALYFCASSPALVSYNEQFFGPGTRLTVL.

The chain links TRBV6-5 to TRBJ2-7; D uncertain. Germline CDR1 and CDR2: MNHEY and SVGAGI. Trimming cost V 4 bases and J 6 bases, with 22 bases left between them. CDR3 length: 16 residues. The CDR3 DNA follows: TGTGCCAGCAGTTCGTTGTCTATGGCCGCCCTTGGCGAGCAGTACTTC. Amino acid sequence: CASSSLSMAALGEQYF.

On this clone: Within the sample, other DNA sequences also encode this same CDR3. The rearrangement links TRBV5-1 to TRBJ2-2; a possible D gene is TRBD2 (6 bases). The germline V gene has CDR1 SGHRS and CDR2 YFSETQ. Trimming shortened V by 2 bases and J by 1 base, and 9 bases separated the two germline ends. This CDR3 has 15 amino acids. The DNA for the CDR3 is TGCGCCAGCAGCTTTGAGGGAGGGAACACCGGGGAGCTGTTTTTT. This encodes CASSFEGGNTGELFF.

This rearrangement joins TRBV2 to TRBJ2-6; no clear D. CDR1 is SNHLY, CDR2 FYNNEI, per germline. Trimming removed 3 bases from V and 2 bases from J, with 8 bases in between. The CDR3 length is 15 residues. CDR3 in amino acids: CASSDHGPGANVLTF. CDR3 DNA: TGTGCCAGCAGTGATCACGGACCTGGGGCCAACGTCCTGACTTTC.

The chain combines TRBV7-9 with TRBJ1-3; D is uncertain. The germline V and J ends were trimmed by 4 bases and 0 bases, with 7 bases remaining between them. Germline CDR1 and CDR2: SEHNR and FQNEAQ (reference sequence). The CDR3 is made up of 14 amino acids. The CDR3 is CASSYTSSGNTIYF. CDR3 bases: TGTGCCAGCAGCTACACGAGCTCTGGAAACACCATATATTTT.

The chain couples TRBV4-2 to TRBJ2-3; 10 positions match TRBD2. The CDR3 spans 15 residues. CDR1 is LGHNA, CDR2 YNFKEQ, per germline. Losses at the gene ends were 6 bases for V and 5 bases for J; bases not matched to a gene: 8. This CDR3 is CASSLLAGWRDTQYF. CDR3 in DNA: TGTGCCAGCAGTTTACTAGCGGGATGGAGAGATACGCAGTATTTT.

V usage is TRBV7-6 and J usage is TRBJ2-1; D might be TRBD2 (6 bases). The V gene's germline CDR1 is SGHVS and CDR2 FNYEAQ. There are 12 residues in the CDR3. The V gene lost 0 bases and the J gene lost 13 bases, with 10 bases spanning the gap. CDR3 nucleotide sequence: TGTGCCAGCAGCTTAGCGGGGGGTTTACAGTTCTTC. Translation: CASSLAGGLQFF.

V gene TRBV15 combines with J gene TRBJ2-1; 13 nucleotides match TRBD2. The CDR3 covers 19 residues. Germline V CDR1 and CDR2: LNHNV, YYDKDF (reference sequence). The ends lost 0 bases at V and 4 bases at J; junction bases unmatched: 9. The DNA of the CDR3 is TGTGCCACCAGCAGAGATCGACGGACTAGCGGGAGTTCGTACAATGAGCAGTTCTTC. This translates into CATSRDRRTSGSSYNEQFF.

The chain joins TRBV4-1 to TRBJ2-7; TRBD2 agrees at 14 bases. The CDR3 extends over 18 amino acids. Trimming at V came to 2 bases and at J to 2 bases, leaving 8 bases not matched to a gene. Germline lookup yields CDR1 MGHRA and CDR2 YSYEKL. The CDR3 bases are TGCGCCAGCAGCCAAACTCCGGGACTAGCGGGAGTCCCCTACGAGCAGTACTTC. It encodes CASSQTPGLAGVPYEQYF.

The chain carries TRBV27 and TRBJ1-5, with 10 bases fitting TRBD1. This CDR3 region has 14 residues. Germline CDR1 reads MNHEY; CDR2 reads SMNVEV (reference sequence). V lost 6 bases, J lost 7 bases, and 6 bases stayed unmatched. The CDR3 reads CASRRQGASQPQHF. CDR3 nucleotides: TGTGCCAGCAGGCGACAGGGGGCGAGCCAGCCCCAGCATTTT.

The chain has TRBV5-5 and TRBJ1-1; tentatively, D is TRBD1 (6 bases). The CDR3 runs to 13 residues. Germline V gene sequence: CDR1 SGHKS, CDR2 YYEKEE (reference sequence). V was shortened by 3 bases and J by 8 bases, with 14 bases between the two germline ends. CDR3 sequence reads: CASSSTRGQEAFF. The CDR3 coding sequence is TGTGCCAGCAGCTCAACCCGGGGGCAGGAAGCTTTCTTT.

This clone was recorded only once. This chain links TRBV5-1 with TRBJ2-1, with 10 bases fitting TRBD2. The CDR3 is 16 amino acids. V shed 5 bases, J shed 6 bases, and the junction held 11 bases outside the gene matches. Germline V gives CDR1 SGHRS, CDR2 YFSETQ. The DNA of the CDR3 is TGCGCCAGCAGTCCAACGGGCCTAGCGGGAGTCAATGAGCAGTTCTTC. Protein: CASSPTGLAGVNEQFF. Combining the CDR3 with reference TRBV5-1 and TRBJ2-1 gives the whole variable domain KAGVTQTPRYLIKTRGQQVTLSCSPISGHRSVSWYQQTPGQGLQFLFEYFSETQRNKGNFPGRFSGRQFSNSRSEMNVSTLELGDSALYLCASSPTGLAGVNEQFFGPGTRLTVL.

The genes are TRBV4-2 and TRBJ2-4, with 14 bases that match TRBD2. V lost 0 bases to trimming and J lost 6 bases; unmatched junction nucleotides: 10. Germline values: CDR1 LGHNA, CDR2 YNFKEQ. The CDR3 sequence is 19 residues long. The CDR3 DNA is TGTGCCAGCAGCCAAGATCCCCAGACTAGCGGGAGGGGCGGAAACATTCAGTACTTC. The encoded protein is CASSQDPQTSGRGGNIQYF.

The CDR3 is CASSPPGGRETQYF. The CDR3 coding sequence is TGTGCCAGCTCACCGCCCGGGGGTCGGGAGACCCAGTACTTC. The chain employs TRBV18 and TRBJ2-5, with D possibly TRBD2 on 6 matching bases. The CDR3 has 14 residues. Looked up from germline, CDR1 is KGHSH and CDR2 is LQKENI. Trimming cost V 3 bases and J 5 bases, with 13 bases left between them.

V usage is TRBV4-1 and J usage is TRBJ2-7; 9 bases match TRBD2. CDR1 is MGHRA and CDR2 is YSYEKL in the germline V gene. This CDR3 is 15 amino acids long. Germline trimming cut 4 bases from V and 5 bases from J; bases unmatched to any gene: 9. CDR3 nucleotide sequence: TGCGCCAGCAGCCGACTAGCGGCCCTCTTGGACGAGCAGTACTTC. This gives the protein CASSRLAALLDEQYF.

The chain joins TRBV28 to TRBJ2-3, with a possible D match to TRBD1 (6 bases). Trimming pared 4 bases from V and 0 bases from J, leaving 11 bases between. This CDR3 is built from 15 residues. Germline V gene data show CDR1 as MDHEN and CDR2 as SYDVKM. The CDR3 sequence: CASSYTTGSTDTQYF. The CDR3 DNA is TGTGCCAGCAGTTACACGACAGGTAGCACAGATACGCAGTATTTT.